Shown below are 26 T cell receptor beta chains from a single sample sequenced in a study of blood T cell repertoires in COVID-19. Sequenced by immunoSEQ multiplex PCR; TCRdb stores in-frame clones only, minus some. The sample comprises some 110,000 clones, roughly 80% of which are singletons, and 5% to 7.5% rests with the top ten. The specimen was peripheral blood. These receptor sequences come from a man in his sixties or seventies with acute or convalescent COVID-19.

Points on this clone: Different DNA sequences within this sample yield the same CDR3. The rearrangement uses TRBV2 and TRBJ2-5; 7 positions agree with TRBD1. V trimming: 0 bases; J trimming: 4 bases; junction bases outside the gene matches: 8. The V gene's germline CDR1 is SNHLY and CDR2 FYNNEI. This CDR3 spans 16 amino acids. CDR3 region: CASSEARGGGVETQYF. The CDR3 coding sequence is TGTGCCAGCAGTGAAGCGAGAGGGGGCGGCGTAGAGACCCAGTACTTC.

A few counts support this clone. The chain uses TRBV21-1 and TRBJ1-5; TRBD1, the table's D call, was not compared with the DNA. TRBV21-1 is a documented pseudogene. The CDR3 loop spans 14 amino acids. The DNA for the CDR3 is TGTGCCAGCAGGAGAGAAACAGGGTATCAGCCCCAGCATTTT. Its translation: CASRRETGYQPQHF.

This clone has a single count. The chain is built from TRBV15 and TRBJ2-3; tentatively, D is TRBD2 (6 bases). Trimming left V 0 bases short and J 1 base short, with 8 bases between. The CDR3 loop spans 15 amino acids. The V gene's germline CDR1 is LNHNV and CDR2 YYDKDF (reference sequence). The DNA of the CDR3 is TGTGCCACCAGCAGAGATGGGACTGGCACAGATACGCAGTATTTT. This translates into CATSRDGTGTDTQYF.

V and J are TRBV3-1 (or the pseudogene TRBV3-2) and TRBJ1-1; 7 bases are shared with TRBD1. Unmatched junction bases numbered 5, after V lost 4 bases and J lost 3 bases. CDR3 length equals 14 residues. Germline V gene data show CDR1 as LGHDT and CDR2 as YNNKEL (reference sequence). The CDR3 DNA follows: TGTGCCAGCAGCCGGGTGCAGGGGGACACTGAAGCTTTCTTT. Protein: CASSRVQGDTEAFF.

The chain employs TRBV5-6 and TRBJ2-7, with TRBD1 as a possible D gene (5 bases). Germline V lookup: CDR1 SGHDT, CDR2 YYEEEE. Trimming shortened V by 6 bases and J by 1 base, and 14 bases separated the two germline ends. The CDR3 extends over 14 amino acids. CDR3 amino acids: CASKRGQGSYEQYF. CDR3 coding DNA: TGTGCCAGCAAGCGCGGTCAGGGTTCCTACGAGCAGTACTTC.

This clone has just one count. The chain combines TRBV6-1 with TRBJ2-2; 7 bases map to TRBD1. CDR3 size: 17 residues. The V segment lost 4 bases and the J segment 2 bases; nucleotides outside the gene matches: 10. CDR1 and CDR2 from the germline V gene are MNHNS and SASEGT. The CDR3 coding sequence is TGTGCCAGCAGTGTCTCCGGGACAGCGCATAACACCGGGGAGCTGTTTTTT. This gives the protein CASSVSGTAHNTGELFF.

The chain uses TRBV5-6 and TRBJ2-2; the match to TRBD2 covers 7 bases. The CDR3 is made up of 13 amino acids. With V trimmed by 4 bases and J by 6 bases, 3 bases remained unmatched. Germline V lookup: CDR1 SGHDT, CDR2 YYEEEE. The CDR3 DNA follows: TGTGCCAGCAGCAGGGAGGGTGCCGGGGAGCTGTTTTTT. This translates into CASSREGAGELFF. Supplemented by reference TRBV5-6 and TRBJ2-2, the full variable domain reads DAGVTQSPTHLIKTRGQQVTLRCSPKSGHDTVSWYQQALGQGPQFIFQYYEEEERQRGNFPDRFSGHQFPNYSSELNVNALLLGDSALYLCASSREGAGELFFGEGSRLTVL.

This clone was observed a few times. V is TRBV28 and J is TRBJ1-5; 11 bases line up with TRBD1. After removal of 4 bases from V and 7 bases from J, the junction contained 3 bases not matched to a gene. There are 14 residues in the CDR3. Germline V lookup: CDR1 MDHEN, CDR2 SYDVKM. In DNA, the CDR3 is TGTGCCAGCAGTTACGGGACAGGGGGACAGCCCCAGCATTTT. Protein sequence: CASSYGTGGQPQHF. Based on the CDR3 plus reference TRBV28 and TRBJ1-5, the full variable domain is DVKVTQSSRYLVKRTGEKVFLECVQDMDHENMFWYRQDPGLGLRLIYFSYDVKMKEKGDIPEGYSVSREKKERFSLILESASTNQTSMYLCASSYGTGGQPQHFGDGTRLSIL.

The CDR3 bases are TGTGCCAGCAGCAGGCGACAGCATAATTCACCCCTCCACTTT. Its translation: CASSRRQHNSPLHF. J is TRBJ1-6 and V is TRBV28; tentative D call: TRBD1 (5 bases). Germline lookup yields CDR1 MDHEN and CDR2 SYDVKM. Trimming left V 6 bases short and J 5 bases short, with 11 bases between. The CDR3 length is 14 residues.

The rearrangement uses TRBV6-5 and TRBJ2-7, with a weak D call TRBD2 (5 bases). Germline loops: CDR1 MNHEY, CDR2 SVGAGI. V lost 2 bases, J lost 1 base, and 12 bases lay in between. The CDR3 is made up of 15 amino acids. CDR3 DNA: TGTGCCAGCAGTTACGGGAGCAGGCTGTCCTACGAGCAGTACTTC. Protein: CASSYGSRLSYEQYF.

CDR3 protein: CASSSPGTGSYNEQFF. The CDR3 DNA sequence: TGTGCCAGCAGTTCCCCCGGGACAGGGTCCTACAATGAGCAGTTCTTC. The chain is built from TRBV28 and TRBJ2-1, with 9 bases aligning to TRBD1. Germline-derived CDR1 and CDR2 are MDHEN and SYDVKM. This CDR3 has 16 amino acids. Germline trimming cut 4 bases from V and 1 base from J; bases unmatched to any gene: 5.

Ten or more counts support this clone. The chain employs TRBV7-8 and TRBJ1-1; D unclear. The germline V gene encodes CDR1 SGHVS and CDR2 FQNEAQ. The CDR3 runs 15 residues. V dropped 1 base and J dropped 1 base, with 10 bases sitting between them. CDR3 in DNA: TGTGCCAGCAGCTTAGGGAGCCCCGGGAACACTGAAGCTTTCTTT. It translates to CASSLGSPGNTEAFF.

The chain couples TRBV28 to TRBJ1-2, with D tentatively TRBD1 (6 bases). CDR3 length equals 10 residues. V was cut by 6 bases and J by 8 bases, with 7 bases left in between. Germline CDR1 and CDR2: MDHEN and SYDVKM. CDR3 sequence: CASSQGGYTF. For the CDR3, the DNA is TGTGCCAGCAGCCAGGGGGGCTACACCTTC.

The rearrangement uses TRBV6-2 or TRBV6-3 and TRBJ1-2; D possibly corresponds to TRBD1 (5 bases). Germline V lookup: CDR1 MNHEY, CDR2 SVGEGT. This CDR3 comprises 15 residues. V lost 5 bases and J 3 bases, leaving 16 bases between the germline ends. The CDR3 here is CASSPRLAGDYGYTF. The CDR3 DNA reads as TGTGCCAGCAGTCCCCGACTTGCGGGGGACTATGGCTACACCTTC.

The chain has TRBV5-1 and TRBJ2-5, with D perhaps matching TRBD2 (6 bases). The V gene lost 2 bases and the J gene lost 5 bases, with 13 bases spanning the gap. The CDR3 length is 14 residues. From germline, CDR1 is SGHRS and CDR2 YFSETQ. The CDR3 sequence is CASSLTSFAETQYF. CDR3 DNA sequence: TGCGCCAGCAGCTTAACTAGCTTTGCGGAGACCCAGTACTTC. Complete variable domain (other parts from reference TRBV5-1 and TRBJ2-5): KAGVTQTPRYLIKTRGQQVTLSCSPISGHRSVSWYQQTPGQGLQFLFEYFSETQRNKGNFPGRFSGRQFSNSRSEMNVSTLELGDSALYLCASSLTSFAETQYFGPGTRLLVL.

The CDR3 reads CASTERGTQPQHF. The CDR3 DNA reads TGTGCCAGCACCGAGAGGGGGACCCAGCCCCAGCATTTT. The chain carries TRBV6-1 and TRBJ1-5, with a possible D match to TRBD1 (6 bases). There are 13 residues in the CDR3. Germline values: CDR1 MNHNS, CDR2 SASEGT. V lost 7 bases, J lost 7 bases, and 14 bases lay in between.

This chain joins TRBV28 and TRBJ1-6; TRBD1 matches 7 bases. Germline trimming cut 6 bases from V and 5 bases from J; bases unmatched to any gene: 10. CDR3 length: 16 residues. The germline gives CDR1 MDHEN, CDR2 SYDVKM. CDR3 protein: CASSLPGTADNSPLHF. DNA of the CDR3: TGTGCCAGCAGCCTCCCTGGGACAGCAGATAATTCACCCCTCCACTTT.

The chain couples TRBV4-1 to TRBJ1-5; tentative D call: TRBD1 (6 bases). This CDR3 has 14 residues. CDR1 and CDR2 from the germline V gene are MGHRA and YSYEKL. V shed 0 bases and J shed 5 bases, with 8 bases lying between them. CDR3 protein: CASSQDWGHQPQHF. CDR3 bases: TGCGCCAGCAGCCAAGATTGGGGGCATCAGCCCCAGCATTTT.

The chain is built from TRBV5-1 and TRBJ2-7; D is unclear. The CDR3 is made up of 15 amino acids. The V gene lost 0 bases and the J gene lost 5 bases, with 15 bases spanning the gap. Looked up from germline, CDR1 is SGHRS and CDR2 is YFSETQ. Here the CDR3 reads CASSLERGFTHEQYF. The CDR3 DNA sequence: TGCGCCAGCAGCTTGGAGCGCGGTTTTACCCACGAGCAGTACTTC. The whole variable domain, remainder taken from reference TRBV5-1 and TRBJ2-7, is KAGVTQTPRYLIKTRGQQVTLSCSPISGHRSVSWYQQTPGQGLQFLFEYFSETQRNKGNFPGRFSGRQFSNSRSEMNVSTLELGDSALYLCASSLERGFTHEQYFGPGTRLTVT.

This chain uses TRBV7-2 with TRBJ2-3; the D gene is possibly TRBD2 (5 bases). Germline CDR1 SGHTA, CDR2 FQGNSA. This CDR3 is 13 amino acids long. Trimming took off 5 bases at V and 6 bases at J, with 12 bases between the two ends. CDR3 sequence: CASSPRARDTQYF. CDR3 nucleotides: TGTGCCAGCAGCCCGAGGGCTAGGGATACGCAGTATTTT. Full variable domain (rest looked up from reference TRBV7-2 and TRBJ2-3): GAGVSQSPSNKVTEKGKDVELRCDPISGHTALYWYRQSLGQGLEFLIYFQGNSAPDKSGLPSDRFSAERTGGSVSTLTIQRTQQEDSAVYLCASSPRARDTQYFGPGTRLTVL.

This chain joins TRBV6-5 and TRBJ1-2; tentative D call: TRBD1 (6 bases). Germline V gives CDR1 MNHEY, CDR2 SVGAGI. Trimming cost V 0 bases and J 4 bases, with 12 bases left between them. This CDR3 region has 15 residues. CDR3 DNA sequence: TGTGCCAGCAGTTACTCGTTAGCAGGGGCCTATGGCTACACCTTC. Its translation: CASSYSLAGAYGYTF.

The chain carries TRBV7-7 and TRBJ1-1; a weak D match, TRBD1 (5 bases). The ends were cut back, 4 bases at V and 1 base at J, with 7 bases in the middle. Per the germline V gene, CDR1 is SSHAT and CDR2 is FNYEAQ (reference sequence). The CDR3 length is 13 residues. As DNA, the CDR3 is TGTGCCAGCAGCTCACAGGAGAACACTGAAGCTTTCTTT. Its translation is CASSSQENTEAFF.

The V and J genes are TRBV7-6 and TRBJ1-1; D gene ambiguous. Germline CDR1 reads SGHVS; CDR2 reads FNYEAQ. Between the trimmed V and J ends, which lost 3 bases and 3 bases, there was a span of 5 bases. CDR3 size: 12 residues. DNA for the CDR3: TGTGCCAGCAGCTTGCAGGACACTGAAGCTTTCTTT. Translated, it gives CASSLQDTEAFF.

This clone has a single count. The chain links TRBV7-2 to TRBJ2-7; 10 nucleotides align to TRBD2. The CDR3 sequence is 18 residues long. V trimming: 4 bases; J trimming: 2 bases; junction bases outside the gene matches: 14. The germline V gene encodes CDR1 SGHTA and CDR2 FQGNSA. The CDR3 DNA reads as TGTGCCAGCAGCTGGGGGGTTAGCGGGAGGAACGTAGCCTACGAGCAGTACTTC. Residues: CASSWGVSGRNVAYEQYF.

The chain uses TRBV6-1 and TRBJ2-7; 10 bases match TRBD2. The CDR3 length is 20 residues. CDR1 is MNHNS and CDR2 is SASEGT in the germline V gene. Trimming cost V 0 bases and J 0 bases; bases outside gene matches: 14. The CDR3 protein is CASSEAFRGLGLAYSYEQYF. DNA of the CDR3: TGTGCCAGCAGTGAAGCATTCCGGGGACTGGGACTAGCGTACTCCTACGAGCAGTACTTC.

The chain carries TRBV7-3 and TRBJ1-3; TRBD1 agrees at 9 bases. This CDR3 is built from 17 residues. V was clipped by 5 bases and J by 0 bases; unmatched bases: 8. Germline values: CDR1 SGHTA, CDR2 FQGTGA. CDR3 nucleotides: TGTGCCAGCAGCCCAGGACAGGGGCCCTACTCTGGAAACACCATATATTTT. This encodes CASSPGQGPYSGNTIYF. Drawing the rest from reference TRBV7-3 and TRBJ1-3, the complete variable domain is GAGVSQTPSNKVTEKGKYVELRCDPISGHTALYWYRQSLGQGPEFLIYFQGTGAADDSGLPNDRFFAVRPEGSVSTLKIQRTERGDSAVYLCASSPGQGPYSGNTIYFGEGSWLTVV.